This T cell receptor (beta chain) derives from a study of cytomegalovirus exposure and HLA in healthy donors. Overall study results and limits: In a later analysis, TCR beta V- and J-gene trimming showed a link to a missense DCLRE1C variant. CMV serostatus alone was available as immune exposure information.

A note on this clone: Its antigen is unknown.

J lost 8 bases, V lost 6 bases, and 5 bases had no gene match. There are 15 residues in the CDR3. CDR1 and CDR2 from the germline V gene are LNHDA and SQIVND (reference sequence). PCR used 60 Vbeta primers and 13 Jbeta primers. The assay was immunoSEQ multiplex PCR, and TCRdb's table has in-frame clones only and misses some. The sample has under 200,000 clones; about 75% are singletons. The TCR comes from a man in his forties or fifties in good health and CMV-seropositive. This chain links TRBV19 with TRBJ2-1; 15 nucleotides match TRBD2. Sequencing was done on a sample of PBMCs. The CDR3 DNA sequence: TGTGCCAGTAGCCGTGGGACTAGCGGGGGGTATGAGCAGTTCTTC. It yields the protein CASSRGTSGGYEQFF.